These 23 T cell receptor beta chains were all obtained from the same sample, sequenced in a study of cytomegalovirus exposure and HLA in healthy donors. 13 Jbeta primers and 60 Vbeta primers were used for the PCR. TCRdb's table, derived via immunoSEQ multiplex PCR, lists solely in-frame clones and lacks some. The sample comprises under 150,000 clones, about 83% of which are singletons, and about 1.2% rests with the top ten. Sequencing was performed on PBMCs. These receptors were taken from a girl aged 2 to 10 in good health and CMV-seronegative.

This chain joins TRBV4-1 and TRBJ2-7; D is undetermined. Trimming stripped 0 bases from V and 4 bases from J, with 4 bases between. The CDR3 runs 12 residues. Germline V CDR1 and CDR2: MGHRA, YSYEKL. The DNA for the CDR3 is TGCGCCAGCAGCCAAGACAGATACGAGCAGTACTTC. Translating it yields CASSQDRYEQYF.

The CDR3 loop is CASAQVCETQYF. In DNA form, the CDR3 reads TGTGCCAGCGCACAGGTGTGTGAGACCCAGTACTTC. The rearrangement joins TRBV6-9 to TRBJ2-5, with TRBD1 as a possible D gene (5 bases). Germline CDR1 is MNHGY and CDR2 is SVAAGI. CDR3 length: 12 residues. V lost 8 bases to trimming and J lost 5 bases, with 12 bases between them.

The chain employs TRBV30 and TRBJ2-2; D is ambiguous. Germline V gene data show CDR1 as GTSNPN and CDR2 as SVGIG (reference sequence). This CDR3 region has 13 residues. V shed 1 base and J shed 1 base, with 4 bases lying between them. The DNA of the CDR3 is TGTGCCTGGAGTGGGCAGAACACCGGGGAGCTGTTTTTT. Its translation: CAWSGQNTGELFF.

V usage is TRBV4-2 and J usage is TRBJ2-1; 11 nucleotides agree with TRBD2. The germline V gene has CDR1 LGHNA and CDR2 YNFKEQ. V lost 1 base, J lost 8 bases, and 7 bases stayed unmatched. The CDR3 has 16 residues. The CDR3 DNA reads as TGTGCCAGCAGCCAAGGCAATAGCGGGGGGGCCTATGAGCAGTTCTTC. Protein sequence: CASSQGNSGGAYEQFF.

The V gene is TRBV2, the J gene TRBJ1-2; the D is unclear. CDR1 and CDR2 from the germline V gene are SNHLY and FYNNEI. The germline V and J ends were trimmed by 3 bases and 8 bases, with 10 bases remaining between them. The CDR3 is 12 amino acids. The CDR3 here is CASSEQTGGYTF. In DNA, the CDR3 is TGTGCCAGCAGTGAGCAAACGGGAGGCTACACCTTC. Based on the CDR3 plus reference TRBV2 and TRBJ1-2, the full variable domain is EPEVTQTPSHQVTQMGQEVILRCVPISNHLYFYWYRQILGQKVEFLVSFYNNEISEKSEIFDDQFSVERPDGSNFTLKIRSTKLEDSAMYFCASSEQTGGYTFGSGTRLTVV.

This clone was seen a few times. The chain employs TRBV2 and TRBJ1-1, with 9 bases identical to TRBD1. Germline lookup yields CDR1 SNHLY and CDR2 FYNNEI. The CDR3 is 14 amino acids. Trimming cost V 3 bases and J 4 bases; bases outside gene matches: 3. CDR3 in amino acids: CASSDTQGATEAFF. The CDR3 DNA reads TGTGCCAGCAGTGATACACAGGGGGCCACTGAAGCTTTCTTT.

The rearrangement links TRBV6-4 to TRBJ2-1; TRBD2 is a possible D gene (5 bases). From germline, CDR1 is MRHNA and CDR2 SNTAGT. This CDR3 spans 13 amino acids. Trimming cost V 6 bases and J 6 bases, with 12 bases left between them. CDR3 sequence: CASSRDYINEQFF. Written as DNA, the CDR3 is TGTGCCAGCAGCCGAGACTACATCAATGAGCAGTTCTTC.

This CDR3 is CASSGGAGVTVTGELFF. CDR3 nucleotides: TGTGCCAGCAGCGGAGGGGCTGGGGTCACGGTCACCGGGGAGCTGTTTTTT. The rearrangement uses TRBV13 and TRBJ2-2; a possible D gene is TRBD2 (6 bases). CDR1 and CDR2 from the germline V gene are PRHDT and FYEKMQ (reference sequence). CDR3 length: 17 residues. Trimming removed 5 bases at V and 4 bases at J, with 20 bases between. The complete variable domain, with remaining parts taken from reference TRBV13 and TRBJ2-2, reads AAGVIQSPRHLIKEKRETATLKCYPIPRHDTVYWYQQGPGQDPQFLISFYEKMQSDKGSIPDRFSAQQFSDYHSELNMSSLELGDSALYFCASSGGAGVTVTGELFFGEGSRLTVL.

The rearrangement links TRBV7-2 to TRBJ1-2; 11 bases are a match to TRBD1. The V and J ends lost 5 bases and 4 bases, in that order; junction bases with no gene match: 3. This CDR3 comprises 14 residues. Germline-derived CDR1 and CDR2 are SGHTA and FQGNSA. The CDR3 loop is CASSTGTGGYGYTF. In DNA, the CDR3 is TGTGCCAGCAGCACCGGGACAGGGGGCTATGGCTACACCTTC. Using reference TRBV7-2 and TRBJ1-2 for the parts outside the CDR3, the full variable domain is GAGVSQSPSNKVTEKGKDVELRCDPISGHTALYWYRQSLGQGLEFLIYFQGNSAPDKSGLPSDRFSAERTGGSVSTLTIQRTQQEDSAVYLCASSTGTGGYGYTFGSGTRLTVV.

The CDR3 region has the DNA TGTGCCAGCAGAGGGGCCAGGTCTAACTATGGCTACACCTTC. This encodes CASRGARSNYGYTF. The gene calls are TRBV2 and TRBJ1-2; perhaps TRBD1 as D (5 bases). Germline CDR1 and CDR2: SNHLY and FYNNEI. The V and J ends lost 6 bases and 0 bases respectively, with 11 bases between them. This CDR3 is 14 amino acids long.

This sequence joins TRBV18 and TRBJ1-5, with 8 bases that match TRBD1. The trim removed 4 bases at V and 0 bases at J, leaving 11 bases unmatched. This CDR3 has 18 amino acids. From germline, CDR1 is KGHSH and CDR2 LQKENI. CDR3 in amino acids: CASSQNAGTGISNQPQHF. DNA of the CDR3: TGTGCCAGCTCACAGAACGCCGGGACAGGCATTAGCAATCAGCCCCAGCATTTT. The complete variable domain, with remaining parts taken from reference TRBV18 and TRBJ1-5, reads NAGVMQNPRHLVRRRGQEARLRCSPMKGHSHVYWYRQLPEEGLKFMVYLQKENIIDESGMPKERFSAEFPKEGPSILRIQQVVRGDSAAYFCASSQNAGTGISNQPQHFGDGTRLSIL.

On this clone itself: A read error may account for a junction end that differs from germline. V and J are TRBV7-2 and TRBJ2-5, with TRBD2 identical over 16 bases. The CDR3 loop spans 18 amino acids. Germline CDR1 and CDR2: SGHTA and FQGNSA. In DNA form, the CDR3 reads TGTGCCAGCAGCGGGACTAGCGGGGGGGCCAATAACCAAGGGACCCAGTACTTC. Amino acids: CASSGTSGGANNQGTQYF.

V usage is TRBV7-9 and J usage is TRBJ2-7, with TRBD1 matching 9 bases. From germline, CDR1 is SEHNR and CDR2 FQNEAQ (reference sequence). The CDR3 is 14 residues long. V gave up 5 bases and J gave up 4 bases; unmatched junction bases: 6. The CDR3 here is CASSPRTGVYEQYF. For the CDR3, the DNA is TGTGCCAGCAGCCCGCGGACAGGGGTTTACGAGCAGTACTTC. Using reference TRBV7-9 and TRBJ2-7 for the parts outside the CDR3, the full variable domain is DTGVSQNPRHKITKRGQNVTFRCDPISEHNRLYWYRQTLGQGPEFLTYFQNEAQLEKSRLLSDRFSAERPKGSFSTLEIQRTEQGDSAMYLCASSPRTGVYEQYFGPGTRLTVT.

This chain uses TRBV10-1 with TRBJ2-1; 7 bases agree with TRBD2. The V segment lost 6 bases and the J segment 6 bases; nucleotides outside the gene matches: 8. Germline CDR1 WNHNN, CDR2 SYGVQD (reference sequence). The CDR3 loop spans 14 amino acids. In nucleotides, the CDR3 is TGCGCCAGCAGCTCACCGACGGGGGGCAATGAGCAGTTCTTC. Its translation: CASSSPTGGNEQFF.

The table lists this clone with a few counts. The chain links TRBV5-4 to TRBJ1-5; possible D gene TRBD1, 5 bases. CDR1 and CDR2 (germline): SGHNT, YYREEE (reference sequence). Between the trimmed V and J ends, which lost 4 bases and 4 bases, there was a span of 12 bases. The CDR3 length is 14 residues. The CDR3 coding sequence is TGTGCCAGCAGCGCCCCGACAGCAAATCAGCCCCAGCATTTT. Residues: CASSAPTANQPQHF. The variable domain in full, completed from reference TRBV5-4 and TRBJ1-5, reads ETGVTQSPTHLIKTRGQQVTLRCSSQSGHNTVSWYQQALGQGPQFIFQYYREEENGRGNFPPRFSGLQFPNYSSELNVNALELDDSALYLCASSAPTANQPQHFGDGTRLSIL.

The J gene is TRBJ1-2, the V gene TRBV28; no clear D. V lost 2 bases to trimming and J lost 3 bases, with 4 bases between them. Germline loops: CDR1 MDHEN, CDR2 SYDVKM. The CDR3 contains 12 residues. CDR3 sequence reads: CASSLIDYGYTF. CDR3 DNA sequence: TGTGCCAGCAGTTTAATAGACTATGGCTACACCTTC.

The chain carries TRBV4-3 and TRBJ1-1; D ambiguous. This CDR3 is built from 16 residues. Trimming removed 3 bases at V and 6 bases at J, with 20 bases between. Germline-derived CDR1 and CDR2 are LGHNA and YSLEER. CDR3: CASSQGVRGLSPEAFF. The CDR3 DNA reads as TGCGCCAGCAGCCAGGGTGTAAGAGGACTGTCACCTGAAGCTTTCTTT.

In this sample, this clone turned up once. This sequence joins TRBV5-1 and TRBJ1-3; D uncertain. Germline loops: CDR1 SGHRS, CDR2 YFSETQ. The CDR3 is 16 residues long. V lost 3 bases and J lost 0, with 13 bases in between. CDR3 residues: CASSSLEGVSGNTIYF. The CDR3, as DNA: TGCGCCAGCAGCTCTTTGGAAGGAGTCTCTGGAAACACCATATATTTT.

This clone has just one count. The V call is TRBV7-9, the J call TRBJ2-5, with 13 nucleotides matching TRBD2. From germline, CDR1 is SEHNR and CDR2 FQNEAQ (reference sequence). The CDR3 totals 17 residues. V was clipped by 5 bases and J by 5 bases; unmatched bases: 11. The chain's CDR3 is CASSPRLAGGAGETQYF. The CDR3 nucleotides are TGTGCCAGCAGCCCACGACTAGCGGGGGGTGCGGGGGAGACCCAGTACTTC.

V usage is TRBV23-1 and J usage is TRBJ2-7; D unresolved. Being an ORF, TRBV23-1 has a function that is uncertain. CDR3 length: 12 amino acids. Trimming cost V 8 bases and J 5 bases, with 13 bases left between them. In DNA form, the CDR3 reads TGCGCCAGCCTATCACTCGTCCACGAGCAGTACTTC. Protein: CASLSLVHEQYF.

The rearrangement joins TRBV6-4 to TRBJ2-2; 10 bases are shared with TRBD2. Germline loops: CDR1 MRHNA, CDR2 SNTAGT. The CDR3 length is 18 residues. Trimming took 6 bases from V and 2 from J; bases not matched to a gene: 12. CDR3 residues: CASRDIAGGSENTGELFF. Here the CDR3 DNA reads TGTGCCAGCAGAGACATAGCGGGGGGAAGCGAAAACACCGGGGAGCTGTTTTTT.

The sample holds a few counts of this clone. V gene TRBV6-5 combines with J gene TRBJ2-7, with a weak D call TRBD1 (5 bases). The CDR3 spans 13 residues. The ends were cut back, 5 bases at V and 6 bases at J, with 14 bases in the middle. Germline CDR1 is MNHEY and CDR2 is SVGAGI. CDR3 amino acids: CASSLGVALEQYF. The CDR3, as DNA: TGTGCCAGCAGTCTAGGGGTAGCCCTCGAGCAGTACTTC.

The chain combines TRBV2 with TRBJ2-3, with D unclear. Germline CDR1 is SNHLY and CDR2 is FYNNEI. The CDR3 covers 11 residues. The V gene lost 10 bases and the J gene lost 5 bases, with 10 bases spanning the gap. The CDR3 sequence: CANEIEDTQYF. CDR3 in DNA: TGTGCCAACGAGATAGAAGATACGCAGTATTTT.